These 19 T cell receptor beta chains share one sample of origin, sequenced in a study of blood T cell repertoires in COVID-19. Profiling relied on immunoSEQ multiplex PCR, and the TCRdb table lists in-frame clones only, not all of them. The data hold hundreds of thousands of clones, with about 90% observed a single time. Source material: peripheral blood. Receptors originate from a woman aged 18-30 years who had recovered from COVID-19.

V gene TRBV19 combines with J gene TRBJ2-2, with a weak D call TRBD1 (6 bases). The CDR3 consists of 16 residues. V was clipped by 3 bases and J by 1 base, with 12 bases between them. Germline-derived CDR1 and CDR2 are LNHDA and SQIVND (reference sequence). Here the CDR3 reads CASSIPSRGNTGELFF. In nucleotides, the CDR3 is TGTGCCAGTAGTATCCCTAGCAGGGGGAACACCGGGGAGCTGTTTTTT.

The chain carries TRBV29-1 and TRBJ2-7; D is uncertain. V lost 3 bases, J lost 4 bases, and 10 bases lay in between. Looked up from germline, CDR1 is SQVTM and CDR2 is ANQGSEA. The CDR3 runs 12 residues. The DNA for the CDR3 is TGCAGCGTTGAGGTAACAGTGTACGAGCAGTACTTC. Its protein is CSVEVTVYEQYF.

Written as DNA, the CDR3 is TGTGCCAGCAGCTTAAGGGGGGGGACTAGCGGAAACACCGGGGAGCTGTTTTTT. This encodes CASSLRGGTSGNTGELFF. The V gene is TRBV11-2, the J gene TRBJ2-2, with 11 positions matching TRBD2. The CDR3 covers 18 residues. Germline assignment: CDR1 SGHAT and CDR2 FQNNGV. The ends lost 2 bases at V and 2 bases at J; junction bases unmatched: 7. The full variable domain, with the rest looked up from reference TRBV11-2 and TRBJ2-2, is EAGVAQSPRYKIIEKRQSVAFWCNPISGHATLYWYQQILGQGPKLLIQFQNNGVVDDSQLPKDRFSAERLKGVDSTLKIQPAKLEDSAVYLCASSLRGGTSGNTGELFFGEGSRLTVL.

This sequence joins TRBV7-6 and TRBJ2-1; TRBD2 matches at 14 bases. V gave up 5 bases and J gave up 1 base; unmatched junction bases: 4. The CDR3 runs to 17 residues. Germline CDR1 is SGHVS and CDR2 is FNYEAQ. The CDR3 sequence: CASSLGTSGRSYNEQFF. In nucleotides, the CDR3 is TGTGCCAGCAGCCTTGGGACTAGCGGGAGATCCTACAATGAGCAGTTCTTC.

The chain joins TRBV6-2 or TRBV6-3 to TRBJ2-5, with 7 positions matching TRBD2. The junction had 14 bases not matched to a gene; V was cut back by 5 bases and J by 2 bases. Germline assignment: CDR1 MNHEY and CDR2 SVGEGT. The CDR3 runs 17 residues. The CDR3 DNA sequence: TGTGCCAGCAGTCCCGTTCCGGCTAGCGGTATTCAAGAGACCCAGTACTTC. It is translated as CASSPVPASGIQETQYF.

The gene calls are TRBV10-3 and TRBJ1-4; 8 nucleotides agree with TRBD1. The V segment lost 4 bases and the J segment 1 base; nucleotides outside the gene matches: 8. The CDR3 contains 17 residues. Germline V CDR1 and CDR2: ENHRY, SYGVKD. CDR3 coding DNA: TGTGCCATCAGTGCTACAGGGGGAGATGAAACTAATGAAAAACTGTTTTTT. This gives the protein CAISATGGDETNEKLFF.

The CDR3 protein is CASSSLDSLNEQFF. For the CDR3, the DNA is TGTGCCAGCAGCTCGCTCGACAGTCTAAATGAGCAGTTCTTC. This chain connects TRBV7-9 to TRBJ2-1; D might be TRBD1 (5 bases). The CDR3 runs to 14 residues. The germline V and J ends were trimmed by 4 bases and 7 bases, with 14 bases remaining between them. The germline V gene encodes CDR1 SEHNR and CDR2 FQNEAQ (reference sequence).

This chain joins TRBV19 and TRBJ1-2; weak D call: TRBD1 (5 bases). CDR1 is LNHDA, CDR2 SQIVND, per germline (reference sequence). CDR3 size: 15 residues. Trimming cost V 9 bases and J 3 bases, with 20 bases left between them. The CDR3 loop is CASWAREGGYYGYTF. For the CDR3, the DNA is TGTGCCAGCTGGGCCAGGGAGGGAGGGTACTATGGCTACACCTTC. The variable domain in full, with the rest retrieved from reference TRBV19 and TRBJ1-2, is DGGITQSPKYLFRKEGQNVTLSCEQNLNHDAMYWYRQDPGQGLRLIYYSQIVNDFQKGDIAEGYSVSREKKESFPLTVTSAQKNPTAFYLCASWAREGGYYGYTFGSGTRLTVV.

The V gene is TRBV7-5, the J gene TRBJ1-1. TRBV7-5 is classified as a pseudogene. The CDR3 has 15 amino acids. CDR3 region: CARSLVDGGGTEAFF. In DNA, the CDR3 is TGTGCCAGAAGCTTAGTGGACGGGGGAGGCACTGAAGCTTTCTTT.

The V and J genes are TRBV9 and TRBJ2-3, with 7 bases that match TRBD2. J was trimmed by 0 bases and V by 4 bases; bases with no gene match: 8. Germline CDR1 is SGDLS and CDR2 is YYNGEE. This CDR3 has 16 amino acids. CDR3 nucleotides: TGTGCCAGCAGCTCCCGACTAGCTTTAAGCACAGATACGCAGTATTTT. This translates into CASSSRLALSTDTQYF. Variable domain in full (rest from reference TRBV9 and TRBJ2-3): DSGVTQTPKHLITATGQRVTLRCSPRSGDLSVYWYQQSLDQGLQFLIQYYNGEERAKGNILERFSAQQFPDLHSELNLSSLELGDSALYFCASSSRLALSTDTQYFGPGTRLTVL.

The V call is TRBV2, the J call TRBJ1-6; D is possibly TRBD1 (5 bases). The V gene's germline CDR1 is SNHLY and CDR2 FYNNEI. The CDR3 is 15 amino acids. Trimming left V 3 bases short and J 1 base short, with 7 bases between. Here the CDR3 DNA reads TGTGCCAGCAGTGAGCAGGGTTCCTATAATTCACCCCTCCACTTT. Its translation is CASSEQGSYNSPLHF.

In nucleotides, the CDR3 is TGCGCCAGCAGCCAGGTAGGGACAGCCCTGAACACTGAAGCTTTCTTT. Translated: CASSQVGTALNTEAFF. V usage is TRBV4-1 and J usage is TRBJ1-1; 7 bases align to TRBD1. With 3 bases clipped from V and 0 bases from J, the junction kept 7 bases outside the gene matches. Germline V gives CDR1 MGHRA, CDR2 YSYEKL. This CDR3 contains 16 residues.

J is TRBJ2-7 and V is TRBV5-5; 12 bases agree with TRBD2. Losses at the gene ends were 4 bases for V and 4 bases for J; bases not matched to a gene: 9. This CDR3 has 16 residues. Per the germline V gene, CDR1 is SGHKS and CDR2 is YYEKEE (reference sequence). The CDR3 is CASSPPGLAGGYEQYF. The CDR3 DNA sequence: TGTGCCAGCAGCCCCCCGGGACTAGCGGGTGGTTACGAGCAGTACTTC.

The chain links TRBV7-6 to TRBJ1-3, with 7 bases aligning to TRBD1. The germline gives CDR1 SGHVS, CDR2 FNYEAQ. The CDR3 runs 15 residues. Trimming cost V 5 bases and J 2 bases; bases outside gene matches: 6. The CDR3 is CASSIEGAPGNTIYF. CDR3 nucleotides: TGTGCCAGCAGCATTGAGGGGGCCCCTGGAAACACCATATATTTT.

The chain uses TRBV12-3 or TRBV12-4 and TRBJ2-1; D gene unclear. Trimming pared 5 bases from V and 9 bases from J, leaving 11 bases between. There are 12 residues in the CDR3. The CDR3 DNA reads TGTGCCAGCAGTCCTACCTTCGTTGAGCAGTTCTTC. Translated: CASSPTFVEQFF.

The chain employs TRBV27 and TRBJ2-1; tentatively, D is TRBD2 (6 bases). The germline V and J ends were trimmed by 2 bases and 7 bases, with 21 bases remaining between them. Germline lookup yields CDR1 MNHEY and CDR2 SMNVEV (reference sequence). The CDR3 has 17 residues. Here the CDR3 DNA reads TGTGCCAGCAGTTTACTACGTGTTGGGGGGAATACTAATGAGCAGTTCTTC. It is translated as CASSLLRVGGNTNEQFF.

This clone was recorded once. This chain uses TRBV19 with TRBJ2-2; the match to TRBD2 covers 7 bases. V shed 6 bases and J 7 bases; nucleotides not matched to a gene: 8. Looked up from germline, CDR1 is LNHDA and CDR2 is SQIVND (reference sequence). This CDR3 is 14 amino acids long. In nucleotides, the CDR3 is TGTGCCAGTAGCGGTATTGGGGGGGTCGGGGAGCTGTTTTTT. Protein product: CASSGIGGVGELFF.

The rearrangement joins TRBV2 to TRBJ2-7, with D possibly being TRBD2 (5 bases). In germline, CDR1 is SNHLY, CDR2 FYNNEI. This CDR3 spans 13 amino acids. V dropped 6 bases and J dropped 7 bases, with 16 bases sitting between them. CDR3 sequence: CASSLLESGEQYF. As DNA, the CDR3 is TGTGCCAGCAGCTTACTAGAATCCGGAGAGCAGTACTTC. The variable domain in full, completed from reference TRBV2 and TRBJ2-7, reads EPEVTQTPSHQVTQMGQEVILRCVPISNHLYFYWYRQILGQKVEFLVSFYNNEISEKSEIFDDQFSVERPDGSNFTLKIRSTKLEDSAMYFCASSLLESGEQYFGPGTRLTVT.

This clone was picked up a small number of times. CDR3 protein: CASSQEWAGYEQYF. In DNA form, the CDR3 reads TGCGCCAGCAGCCAAGAATGGGCTGGGTACGAGCAGTACTTC. The chain recombines TRBV4-1 with TRBJ2-7, with D unclear. Germline CDR1 MGHRA, CDR2 YSYEKL. Trimming cost V 0 bases and J 4 bases, with 10 bases left between them. The CDR3 has 14 residues.